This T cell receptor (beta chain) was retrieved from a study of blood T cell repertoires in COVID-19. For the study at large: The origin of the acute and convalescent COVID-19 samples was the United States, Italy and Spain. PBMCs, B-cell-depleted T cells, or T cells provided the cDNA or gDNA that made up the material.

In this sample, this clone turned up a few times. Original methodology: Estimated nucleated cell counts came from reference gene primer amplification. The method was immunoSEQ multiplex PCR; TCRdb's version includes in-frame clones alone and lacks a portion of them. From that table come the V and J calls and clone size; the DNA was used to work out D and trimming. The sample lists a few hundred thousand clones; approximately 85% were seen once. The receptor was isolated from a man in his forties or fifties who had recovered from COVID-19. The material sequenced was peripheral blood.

The CDR3 region is CASRRPGDYYEQYF. DNA for the CDR3: TGTGCCAGCAGACGCCCGGGGGACTACTACGAGCAGTACTTC. The gene calls are TRBV27 and TRBJ2-7; 7 bases are shared with TRBD2. V was clipped by 6 bases and J by 3 bases; unmatched bases: 8. The germline CDR1 and CDR2 sequences are MNHEY and SMNVEV (reference sequence). There are 14 residues in the CDR3.